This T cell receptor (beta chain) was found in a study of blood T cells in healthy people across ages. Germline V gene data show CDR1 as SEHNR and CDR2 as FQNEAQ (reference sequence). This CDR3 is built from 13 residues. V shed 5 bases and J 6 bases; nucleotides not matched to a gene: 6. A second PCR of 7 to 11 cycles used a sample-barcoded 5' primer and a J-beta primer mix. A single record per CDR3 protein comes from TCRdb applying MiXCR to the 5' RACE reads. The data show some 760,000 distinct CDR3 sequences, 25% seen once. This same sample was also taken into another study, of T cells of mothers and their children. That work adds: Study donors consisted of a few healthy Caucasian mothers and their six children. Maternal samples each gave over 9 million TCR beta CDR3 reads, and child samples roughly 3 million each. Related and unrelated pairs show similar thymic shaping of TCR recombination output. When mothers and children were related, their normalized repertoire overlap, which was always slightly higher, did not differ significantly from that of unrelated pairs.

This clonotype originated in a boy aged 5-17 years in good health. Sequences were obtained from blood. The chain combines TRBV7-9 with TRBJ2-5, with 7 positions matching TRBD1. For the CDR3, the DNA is TGTGCCAGCAGCGTGGGACAGATGAAGACCCAGTACTTC. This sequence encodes CASSVGQMKTQYF.